Shown below are 9 T cell receptor beta chains from a single sample sequenced in a study of Graves' ophthalmopathy and Graves' hyperthyroidism. TCR beta CDR3 regions were amplified from RNA transcripts. Investigators did first-round RT-PCR with HTBI primers, then second-round multiplex PCR. TCRdb reanalysed the multiplex PCR reads using MiXCR and keeps one entry per CDR3 protein. The sample consists of around 670,000 distinct CDR3 sequences, roughly 41% of them appearing once. The sample comprised peripheral blood. The receptors here all came from an adult man with Graves' ophthalmopathy.

The chain employs TRBV12-3 or TRBV12-4 and TRBJ2-7, with 7 bases matching TRBD1. The CDR3 spans 17 residues. The V segment lost 4 bases and the J segment 0 bases; nucleotides outside the gene matches: 12. CDR3 in amino acids: CASSSDHGQAYSYEQYF. CDR3 sequence (DNA): TGTGCCAGCAGTTCGGACCATGGACAGGCATACTCCTACGAGCAGTACTTC.

The chain uses TRBV7-9 and TRBJ1-4; TRBD1 is a possible D gene (6 bases). V lost 7 bases and J 7 bases, leaving 16 bases between the germline ends. The length of the CDR3 is 14 residues. CDR1 SEHNR and CDR2 FQNEAQ come from the germline V gene (reference sequence). The CDR3 bases are TGTGCCAGCAACTTGTTGGGGGCAGGTGAAAAACTGTTTTTT. Translated: CASNLLGAGEKLFF. The full variable domain, rest sourced from reference TRBV7-9 and TRBJ1-4, is DTGVSQNPRHKITKRGQNVTFRCDPISEHNRLYWYRQTLGQGPEFLTYFQNEAQLEKSRLLSDRFSAERPKGSFSTLEIQRTEQGDSAMYLCASNLLGAGEKLFFGSGTQLSVL.

This clonotype was counted many times. V and J are TRBV9 and TRBJ2-7; 8 bases fit TRBD1. With V trimmed by 4 bases and J by 6 bases, 6 bases remained unmatched. There are 13 residues in the CDR3. In germline, CDR1 is SGDLS, CDR2 YYNGEE. The CDR3 spells CASSRQGHSEQYF. As DNA, the CDR3 is TGTGCCAGCAGCCGACAGGGGCATTCCGAGCAGTACTTC.

V usage is TRBV7-3 and J usage is TRBJ2-5; 10 nucleotides match TRBD2. V was pared by 5 bases and J by 4 bases, with 7 bases of the junction left unmatched. Germline lookup yields CDR1 SGHTA and CDR2 FQGTGA. The CDR3 loop spans 15 amino acids. DNA for the CDR3: TGTGCCAGCAGCCCTAGCGGGGGAGGTATAGAGACCCAGTACTTC. Protein product: CASSPSGGGIETQYF.

CDR3 sequence: CASSLTGLMISYEQYF. The DNA of the CDR3 is TGTGCCAGCAGTCTCACGGGACTCATGATCTCCTACGAGCAGTACTTC. The V gene is TRBV2, the J gene TRBJ2-7; TRBD2 might be the D (6 bases). The CDR3 is 16 residues long. The germline V gene has CDR1 SNHLY and CDR2 FYNNEI. V was trimmed by 5 bases and J by 0 bases, leaving 17 bases between them.

This clonotype showed up many times. The chain combines TRBV6-5 with TRBJ2-7, with 13 bases matching TRBD2. This CDR3 has 17 residues. Germline assignment: CDR1 MNHEY and CDR2 SVGAGI. The junction had 8 bases not matched to a gene; V was cut back by 6 bases and J by 0 bases. The CDR3 DNA reads as TGTGCCAGCAGACGCGGACTAGCGGGAGAGATCTCCTACGAGCAGTACTTC. Its translation: CASRRGLAGEISYEQYF.

This clonotype was detected only a few times. V usage is TRBV28 and J usage is TRBJ2-5; 9 positions match TRBD1. The V gene's germline CDR1 is MDHEN and CDR2 SYDVKM. CDR3 length equals 14 residues. J lost 5 bases, V lost 5 bases, and 6 bases had no gene match. The CDR3 loop is CASSMTGGSETQYF. The CDR3 bases are TGTGCCAGCAGTATGACAGGGGGAAGTGAGACCCAGTACTTC.

There are a few counts of this clonotype. The DNA is left out, because the CDR3 cannot be placed on it with certainty; the CDR3 is given as TCRdb lists it. The chain uses TRBV29-1 and TRBJ2-6. Germline V gene sequence: CDR1 SQVTM, CDR2 ANQGSEA. The CDR3 extends over 11 residues, inclusive of both ends. The CDR3: CSVVGLGTEAF.

In this sample, this clonotype turned up many times. The rearrangement links TRBV5-1 to TRBJ1-1; the D gene is possibly TRBD1 (5 bases). This CDR3 is 12 amino acids long. Trimming removed 4 bases from V and 7 bases from J, with 11 bases in between. In germline, CDR1 is SGHRS, CDR2 YFSETQ. The CDR3 DNA sequence: TGCGCCAGCAGCCCACAGGACAATGAAGCTTTCTTT. Its translation: CASSPQDNEAFF.